This T cell receptor (beta chain) was observed in a study of control samples from healthy donors and cancer patients (dated by TCRdb to 2020 to 2021). Comment on this clone: The antigen it recognizes is unknown. No quality values exist for individual bases; no much larger clone is one base distant.

Relative to germline, V is missing 3 bases and J is missing 7 bases, with 7 bases of the junction outside any gene match. Reading the germline V gene (reference sequence) gives CDR1 LGHDT and CDR2 YNNKEL. The CDR3 sequence holds 15 residues, the cysteine and phenylalanine included. CDR3 DNA is the only sequence kept; it has 45 bases, read in frame from the first base. The library was generated by the immunoSEQ multiplex PCR assay. This is the immuneACCESS table as TCRdb keeps it, with only in-frame sequences that have V and J called. A part of the clones is gone; compared with another copy, unresolved V genes explain less than half, and the rest is unexplained. The sample yields approximately 150,000 clones; 80% to 95% were counted once. More than 5% of the sample belongs to the ten largest clones.

Material: blood. The rearrangement combines TRBV3-1 (or the pseudogene TRBV3-2) with TRBJ2-1, with 9 central nucleotides matching TRBD1. This TCR was sampled from a man younger than 35 in good health. The CDR3 region: CASSHTGGYGNEQFF. The DNA reads as follows: TGTGCCAGCAGCCATACAGGGGGCTATGGGAATGAGCAGTTCTTC.